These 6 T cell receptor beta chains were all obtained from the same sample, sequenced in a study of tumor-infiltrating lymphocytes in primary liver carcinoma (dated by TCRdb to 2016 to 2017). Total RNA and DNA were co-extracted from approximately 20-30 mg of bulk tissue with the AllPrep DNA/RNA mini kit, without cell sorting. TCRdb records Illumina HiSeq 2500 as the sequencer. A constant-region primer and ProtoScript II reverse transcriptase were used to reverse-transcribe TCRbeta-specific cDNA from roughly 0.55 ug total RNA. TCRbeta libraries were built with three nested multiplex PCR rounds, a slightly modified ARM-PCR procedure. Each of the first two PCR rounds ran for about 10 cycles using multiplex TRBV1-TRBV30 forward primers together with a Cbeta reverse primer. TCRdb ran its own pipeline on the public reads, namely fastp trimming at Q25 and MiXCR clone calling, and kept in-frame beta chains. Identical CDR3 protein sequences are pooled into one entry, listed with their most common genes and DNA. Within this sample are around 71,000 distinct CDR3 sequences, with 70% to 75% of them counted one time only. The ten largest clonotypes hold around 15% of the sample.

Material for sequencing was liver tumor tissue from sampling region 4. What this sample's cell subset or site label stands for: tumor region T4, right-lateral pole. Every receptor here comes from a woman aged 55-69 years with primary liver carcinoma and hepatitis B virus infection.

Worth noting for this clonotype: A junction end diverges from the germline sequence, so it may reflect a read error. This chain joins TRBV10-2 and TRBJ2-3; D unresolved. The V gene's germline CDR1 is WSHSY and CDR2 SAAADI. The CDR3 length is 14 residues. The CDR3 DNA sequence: TGCGCCAGCATTGAGGATTTCGGCACAGATACGCAGTATTTT. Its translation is CASIEDFGTDTQYF.

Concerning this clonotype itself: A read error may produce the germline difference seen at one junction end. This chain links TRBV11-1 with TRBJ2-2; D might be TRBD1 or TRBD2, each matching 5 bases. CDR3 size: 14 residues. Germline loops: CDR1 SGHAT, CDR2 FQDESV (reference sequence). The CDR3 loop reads CANRPSLDTGDLLF. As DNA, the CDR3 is TGTGCCAACAGACCGAGCCTTGACACCGGGGACCTGTTATTT.

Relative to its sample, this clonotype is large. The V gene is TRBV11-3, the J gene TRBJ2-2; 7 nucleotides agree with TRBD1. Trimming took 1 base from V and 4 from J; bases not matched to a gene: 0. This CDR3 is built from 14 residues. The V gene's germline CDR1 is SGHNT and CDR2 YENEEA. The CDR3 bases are TGTGCCAGCAGCTTAGCAGGGGGCACCGGGGAGCTGTTTTTT. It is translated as CASSLAGGTGELFF.

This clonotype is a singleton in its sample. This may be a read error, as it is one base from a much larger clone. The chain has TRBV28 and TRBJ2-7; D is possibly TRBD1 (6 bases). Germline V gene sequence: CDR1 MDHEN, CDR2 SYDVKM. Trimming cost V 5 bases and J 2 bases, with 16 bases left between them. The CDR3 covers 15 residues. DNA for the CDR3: TGTGCCAGCAGTCCGCCGGATAGGGGGACCTACGAGCAGTACTTC. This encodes CASSPPDRGTYEQYF.

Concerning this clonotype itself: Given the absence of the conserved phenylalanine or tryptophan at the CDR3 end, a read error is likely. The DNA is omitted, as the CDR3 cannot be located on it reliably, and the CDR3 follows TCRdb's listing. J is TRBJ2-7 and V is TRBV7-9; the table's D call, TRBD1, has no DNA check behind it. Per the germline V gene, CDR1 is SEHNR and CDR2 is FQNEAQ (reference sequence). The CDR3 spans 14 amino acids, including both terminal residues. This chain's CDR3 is CASSLGGGVREHYY.

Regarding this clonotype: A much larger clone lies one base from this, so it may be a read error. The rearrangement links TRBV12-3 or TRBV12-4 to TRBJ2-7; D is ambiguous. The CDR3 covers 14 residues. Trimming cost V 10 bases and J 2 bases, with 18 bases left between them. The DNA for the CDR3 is TGTGCCAACACCTTAGGCGGCGGAGCCTACGAGCAGTACTTC. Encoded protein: CANTLGGGAYEQYF.